One sample yielded the 5 T cell receptor beta chains listed below, sequenced in a study of glioma-infiltrating T cells after dendritic cell vaccination. The protocol was immunoSEQ multiplex PCR, while the TCRdb copy is restricted to in-frame clones and leaves out a portion. This table holds about 99,000 clones, around 81% found once. The source was blood, collected before dendritic cell vaccination. These receptors were obtained from a human donor with glioblastoma.

V is TRBV14 and J is TRBJ2-5, with 10 bases matching TRBD2. CDR3 length: 16 residues. J lost 1 base, V lost 5 bases, and 7 bases had no gene match. Germline V gene sequence: CDR1 SGHDN, CDR2 FVKESK. CDR3 in amino acids: CASSLGLARGQETQYF. The CDR3 bases are TGTGCCAGCAGCTTGGGACTAGCGCGAGGCCAAGAGACCCAGTACTTC.

The chain links TRBV5-1 to TRBJ2-5; TRBD2 agrees at 7 bases. CDR1 is SGHRS, CDR2 YFSETQ, per germline. V was pared by 2 bases and J by 5 bases, with 12 bases of the junction left unmatched. This CDR3 comprises 16 residues. The CDR3 loop reads CASSLSFGGAGETQYF. CDR3 sequence (DNA): TGCGCCAGCAGCTTAAGTTTCGGGGGAGCGGGGGAGACCCAGTACTTC.

This chain joins TRBV4-2 and TRBJ2-3; TRBD2 matches at 11 bases. This CDR3 is built from 19 residues. From germline, CDR1 is LGHNA and CDR2 YNFKEQ. Losses at the gene ends were 5 bases for V and 2 bases for J; bases not matched to a gene: 15. The CDR3 region is CASSYESSGGLRFTDTQYF. CDR3 nucleotides: TGTGCCAGCAGCTACGAATCTAGCGGGGGGCTACGCTTCACAGATACGCAGTATTTT.

The CDR3 is CASSQEAEPGNTIYF. CDR3 in DNA: TGTGCCAGCAGCCAAGAGGCAGAACCTGGAAACACCATATATTTT. J is TRBJ1-3 and V is TRBV5-4; no definite D call. Germline V gene sequence: CDR1 SGHNT, CDR2 YYREEE (reference sequence). CDR3 size: 15 residues. V dropped 4 bases and J dropped 2 bases, with 13 bases sitting between them.

This clone has more than one count but fewer than ten. This rearrangement joins TRBV6-4 to TRBJ1-2, with D perhaps TRBD1 (5 bases). Trimming took off 3 bases at V and 0 bases at J, with 14 bases between the two ends. From germline, CDR1 is MRHNA and CDR2 SNTAGT. This CDR3 region has 16 residues. This chain's CDR3 is CASSDIPGPSNYGYTF. The CDR3 DNA sequence: TGTGCCAGCAGTGATATCCCAGGGCCCTCTAACTATGGCTACACCTTC.